This TCR beta chain emerged from a study of blood T cell repertoires in COVID-19. Study-wide background: Donors in the United States, Italy and Spain gave samples during acute or convalescent COVID-19.

Original data processing: Estimation of nucleated cell counts was performed using reference gene primer amplification. The method was immunoSEQ multiplex PCR; TCRdb's version includes in-frame clones alone and lacks a portion of them. V, J and clone size reflect that table, while D and trimming were determined from the DNA. The table lists about 300,000 clones, roughly 89% of them singletons. Researchers sorted participants into cohorts using their self-reported clinical history. Either two negative PCRs, clearance, or symptom resolution qualified Cohort 3 donors as recovered. This CDR3 has 14 amino acids. J was trimmed by 2 bases and V by 3 bases; bases with no gene match: 2. The germline CDR1 and CDR2 sequences are MNHNS and SASEGT.

The sample was PBMCs or T cells enriched from blood (not recorded which). The receptor was derived from a woman between 40 and 50 years old who had recovered from COVID-19. The rearrangement links TRBV6-1 to TRBJ1-2, with 8 bases identical to TRBD1. In DNA, the CDR3 is TGTGCCAGCAGTGACAGGGGGCTAAACTATGGCTACACCTTC. As protein: CASSDRGLNYGYTF.